Each of the 30 T cell receptor beta chains below was sequenced from the same sample in a study of blood T cell repertoires in COVID-19 (dated by TCRdb to about 2020). The method behind the library was the immunoSEQ multiplex PCR assay. TCRdb re-hosts the immuneACCESS table, in-frame sequences only. Its copies lack some clones; in the studies checked, an unresolved V gene accounts for under half of them, and the cause for the rest is not known. Here the sample has a few hundred thousand clones; approximately 83% occur a single time. The top ten hold approximately 2% of the sample. What was sequenced was PBMCs or T cells enriched from blood (not recorded which). Receptor source: a woman in her forties or fifties who had recovered from COVID-19.

The chain couples TRBV4-2 to TRBJ1-5; D might be TRBD1 (5 bases). In germline, CDR1 is LGHNA, CDR2 YNFKEQ. Between the trimmed V and J ends, which lost 0 bases and 2 bases, there was a span of 8 bases. The CDR3 has 15 residues. DNA for the CDR3: TGTGCCAGCAGCCAAGAATGGGGCGGCAATCAGCCCCAGCATTTT. Encoded protein: CASSQEWGGNQPQHF.

The J gene is TRBJ1-2, the V gene TRBV28; no clear D gene. Trimming removed 1 base from V and 6 bases from J, with 9 bases in between. CDR3 length equals 13 residues. Germline CDR1 reads MDHEN; CDR2 reads SYDVKM. CDR3 DNA: TGTGCCAGCAGTTTATACCCGAGAGATGGCTACACCTTC. Translated: CASSLYPRDGYTF.

The chain carries TRBV28 and TRBJ2-7; maybe TRBD2 (5 bases). Trimming removed 5 bases at V and 1 base at J, with 6 bases between. Germline lookup yields CDR1 MDHEN and CDR2 SYDVKM. The CDR3 contains 12 residues. The CDR3 spells CASSRGSYEQYF. The CDR3 DNA is TGTGCCAGCAGTCGGGGATCCTACGAGCAGTACTTC.

The chain is built from TRBV28 and TRBJ2-7, with 8 positions matching TRBD1. This CDR3 region has 11 residues. V dropped 8 bases and J dropped 7; count of bases not matched to a gene: 4. The germline gives CDR1 MDHEN, CDR2 SYDVKM. CDR3 bases: TGTGCCAGCGGGACAGGAGGGGAGCAGTACTTC. It codes for CASGTGGEQYF.

This sequence joins TRBV5-6 and TRBJ1-3; 7 bases fit TRBD1. The CDR3 is 16 amino acids. The V gene's germline CDR1 is SGHDT and CDR2 YYEEEE. The ends lost 1 base at V and 4 bases at J; junction bases unmatched: 8. The CDR3 reads CASSLFITGAGNTIYF. The CDR3 region has the DNA TGTGCCAGCAGCTTGTTTATCACAGGGGCCGGAAACACCATATATTTT.

The V gene is TRBV6-1, the J gene TRBJ2-7; D is unresolved. The CDR3 totals 12 residues. Trimming took off 2 bases at V and 7 bases at J, with 9 bases between the two ends. Germline CDR1 reads MNHNS; CDR2 reads SASEGT. The DNA of the CDR3 is TGTGCCAGCAGTGAAAACTACTGGGAGCAGTACTTC. Its protein product is CASSENYWEQYF.

V is TRBV28 and J is TRBJ1-1; D remains ambiguous. The germline CDR1 and CDR2 sequences are MDHEN and SYDVKM. V was pared by 2 bases and J by 0 bases, with 10 bases between. There are 15 residues in the CDR3. The CDR3 nucleotides are TGTGCCAGCAGTTTAGCGGTCAAAATGAACACTGAAGCTTTCTTT. Protein: CASSLAVKMNTEAFF.

The chain links TRBV28 to TRBJ1-5; D is unresolved. CDR1 MDHEN and CDR2 SYDVKM come from the germline V gene. The germline V and J ends were trimmed by 1 base and 6 bases, with 10 bases remaining between them. CDR3 length equals 14 residues. CDR3 nucleotide sequence: TGTGCCAGCAGTTTATTGGAGAGGGTTCAGCCCCAGCATTTT. It specifies CASSLLERVQPQHF.

This sequence joins TRBV9 and TRBJ1-1; D not certain. This CDR3 region has 13 residues. V was trimmed by 5 bases and J by 3 bases, leaving 11 bases between them. From germline, CDR1 is SGDLS and CDR2 YYNGEE. CDR3 in amino acids: CASRRLLDTEAFF. The CDR3 bases are TGTGCCAGCAGGCGCCTATTGGACACTGAAGCTTTCTTT.

The gene calls are TRBV7-9 and TRBJ2-2; D uncertain. V was clipped by 4 bases and J by 4 bases, with 7 bases between them. From germline, CDR1 is SEHNR and CDR2 FQNEAQ (reference sequence). There are 13 residues in the CDR3. The DNA of the CDR3 is TGTGCCAGCAGCTCAGTCACCACCGGGGAGCTGTTTTTT. Protein product: CASSSVTTGELFF. Variable domain in full (rest from reference TRBV7-9 and TRBJ2-2): DTGVSQNPRHKITKRGQNVTFRCDPISEHNRLYWYRQTLGQGPEFLTYFQNEAQLEKSRLLSDRFSAERPKGSFSTLEIQRTEQGDSAMYLCASSSVTTGELFFGEGSRLTVL.

The J gene is TRBJ1-2, the V gene TRBV9, with D maybe TRBD1 (5 bases). The CDR3 has 14 residues. Trimming removed 4 bases from V and 0 bases from J, with 10 bases in between. Looked up from germline, CDR1 is SGDLS and CDR2 is YYNGEE. CDR3 in DNA: TGTGCCAGCAGCTCAGGGCTGGCTAACTATGGCTACACCTTC. This codes for CASSSGLANYGYTF.

J is TRBJ1-2 and V is TRBV10-3, with 9 bases aligning to TRBD1. Germline V gene sequence: CDR1 ENHRY, CDR2 SYGVKD. The CDR3 consists of 13 residues. With V trimmed by 6 bases and J by 4 bases, 3 bases remained unmatched. The CDR3 loop is CAIRQGAGYGYTF. The CDR3 nucleotides are TGTGCCATCAGACAGGGGGCGGGCTATGGCTACACCTTC.

The chain links TRBV6-5 to TRBJ1-1; 8 positions match TRBD1. V was clipped by 6 bases and J by 4 bases; unmatched bases: 4. The germline CDR1 and CDR2 sequences are MNHEY and SVGAGI. CDR3 length: 13 amino acids. CDR3 sequence (DNA): TGTGCCAGCAGCAGACAGGGGTTCACTGAAGCTTTCTTT. Translating it yields CASSRQGFTEAFF.

This clone was recorded once. CDR3 in amino acids: CASSLRTGNTGELFF. In nucleotides, the CDR3 is TGTGCCAGTAGTCTGCGGACAGGGAACACCGGGGAGCTGTTTTTT. The chain couples TRBV19 to TRBJ2-2, with 7 bases identical to TRBD1. With 5 bases clipped from V and 1 base from J, the junction kept 4 bases outside the gene matches. The CDR3 loop spans 15 amino acids. In germline, CDR1 is LNHDA, CDR2 SQIVND (reference sequence).

The V and J genes are TRBV19 and TRBJ1-6; 8 bases align to TRBD1. Unmatched junction bases numbered 5, after V lost 5 bases and J lost 11 bases. Per the germline V gene, CDR1 is LNHDA and CDR2 is SQIVND (reference sequence). The CDR3 runs 13 residues. The DNA for the CDR3 is TGTGCCAGTAGTTTTGACAGGGGTACACCCCTCCACTTT. Translated: CASSFDRGTPLHF.

The V and J genes are TRBV10-2 and TRBJ1-1; tentative D call: TRBD1 (6 bases). V was cut by 0 bases and J by 2 bases, with 16 bases left in between. The CDR3 loop spans 17 amino acids. Germline V gives CDR1 WSHSY, CDR2 SAAADI. The CDR3 loop is CASSESGLGQPNTEAFF. The CDR3 bases are TGCGCCAGCAGTGAGTCGGGATTAGGACAGCCTAACACTGAAGCTTTCTTT.

The CDR3 spells CASSLLTGNYNEQFF. The DNA of the CDR3 is TGTGCCAGCAGCTTGTTGACAGGGAACTACAATGAGCAGTTCTTC. This sequence joins TRBV5-4 and TRBJ2-1; TRBD1 agrees at 7 bases. CDR3 length equals 15 residues. Looked up from germline, CDR1 is SGHNT and CDR2 is YYREEE (reference sequence). J lost 3 bases, V lost 1 base, and 4 bases had no gene match.

This chain links TRBV18 with TRBJ2-7, with D tentatively TRBD1 (6 bases). V lost 4 bases and J 5 bases, leaving 15 bases between the germline ends. Germline V gene lookup returns CDR1 KGHSH and CDR2 LQKENI. The CDR3 contains 14 residues. CDR3 loop: CASSLSTSGDEQYF. The CDR3 nucleotides are TGTGCCAGCTCACTATCGACCTCAGGGGACGAGCAGTACTTC.

The genes are TRBV4-1 and TRBJ2-2; 9 bases fit TRBD2. Trimming removed 11 bases from V and 7 bases from J; junction bases left unmatched: 8. This CDR3 is 13 amino acids long. Germline-derived CDR1 and CDR2 are MGHRA and YSYEKL. CDR3 bases: TGCGCCGGCGGGAGGGAGTTCGGCGGGGAGCTGTTTTTT. It is translated as CAGGREFGGELFF.

V usage is TRBV12-3 or TRBV12-4 and J usage is TRBJ1-1; weak D call: TRBD1 (5 bases). With 7 bases removed from V and 1 base from J, the gap between germline ends came to 10 bases. This CDR3 comprises 13 residues. CDR3 residues: CASILTANTEAFF. The CDR3 coding sequence is TGTGCCAGCATTCTGACAGCGAACACTGAAGCTTTCTTT.

This chain uses TRBV28 with TRBJ2-2, with TRBD2 matching over 10 bases. The V gene's germline CDR1 is MDHEN and CDR2 SYDVKM. Trimming cost V 8 bases and J 4 bases; bases outside gene matches: 7. CDR3 size: 15 residues. The CDR3 DNA is TGTGCCAGCGGTAAACTAGCGGGGCGCACCGGGGAGCTGTTTTTT. Amino acids: CASGKLAGRTGELFF.

This sequence joins TRBV28 and TRBJ1-2; D might be TRBD1 (5 bases). Trimming pared 1 base from V and 3 bases from J, leaving 12 bases between. The CDR3 consists of 15 residues. Germline V gives CDR1 MDHEN, CDR2 SYDVKM. The CDR3 loop is CASSLFIRVDYGYTF. The CDR3 DNA is TGTGCCAGCAGTTTATTTATCAGGGTGGACTATGGCTACACCTTC.

The genes are TRBV18 and TRBJ2-1, with D possibly matching TRBD1 (5 bases). The CDR3 runs 18 residues. Germline lookup yields CDR1 KGHSH and CDR2 LQKENI. The V gene lost 6 bases and the J gene lost 1 base, with 22 bases spanning the gap. As DNA, the CDR3 is TGTGCCAGCTCGCATGAAGTGGAAAGGGGTCGGTCCTACAATGAGCAGTTCTTC. It encodes CASSHEVERGRSYNEQFF.

This CDR3 is CASSLESGRNEKLFF. The CDR3, as DNA: TGCGCCAGCAGCTTGGAGTCAGGCCGCAATGAAAAACTGTTTTTT. The chain employs TRBV5-1 and TRBJ1-4; no clear D. CDR1 is SGHRS and CDR2 is YFSETQ in the germline V gene. The CDR3 contains 15 residues. Deletions cut 0 bases from V and 5 bases from J, with 11 bases between.

The CDR3 is CASSHRGANYGYTF. The CDR3 coding sequence is TGCGCCAGCAGTCATCGGGGTGCTAACTATGGCTACACCTTC. The chain joins TRBV23-1 to TRBJ1-2; no clear D. TRBV23-1 is an open reading frame, and its role is uncertain. This CDR3 has 14 amino acids. V lost 3 bases, J lost 0 bases, and 8 bases lay in between.

This clone was recorded once. The chain couples TRBV2 to TRBJ2-7, with TRBD1 as a possible D gene (6 bases). This CDR3 comprises 14 residues. Looked up from germline, CDR1 is SNHLY and CDR2 is FYNNEI. V was trimmed by 4 bases and J by 0 bases, leaving 10 bases between them. The CDR3: CASSADRNSYEQYF. In DNA, the CDR3 is TGTGCCAGCAGTGCCGACAGGAACTCCTACGAGCAGTACTTC.

J is TRBJ2-3 and V is TRBV7-2; tentatively, D is TRBD2 (5 bases). Germline V lookup: CDR1 SGHTA, CDR2 FQGNSA. This CDR3 has 16 residues. Trimming removed 1 base at V and 0 bases at J, with 11 bases between. The CDR3 reads CASSLDVGASTDTQYF. The CDR3 DNA follows: TGTGCCAGCAGCTTAGATGTGGGAGCGAGCACAGATACGCAGTATTTT.

This chain links TRBV5-1 with TRBJ1-2, with TRBD1 matching over 12 bases. Germline V CDR1 and CDR2: SGHRS, YFSETQ. J gave up 8 bases and V 6 bases, and 8 bases lay outside the gene matches. CDR3 length: 14 amino acids. CDR3 DNA sequence: TGCGCCAGCATCCCCGGGACAGGGGGCAACGGCTACACCTTC. It translates to CASIPGTGGNGYTF.

V usage is TRBV30 and J usage is TRBJ1-2; 8 bases map to TRBD1. The CDR3 is made up of 16 amino acids. Germline lookup yields CDR1 GTSNPN and CDR2 SVGIG (reference sequence). The V and J ends lost 0 bases and 1 base, in that order; junction bases with no gene match: 7. The DNA of the CDR3 is TGTGCCTGGAGTGTAAGGACAGGGAGACGTAACTATGGCTACACCTTC. It specifies CAWSVRTGRRNYGYTF.

The chain has TRBV24-1 and TRBJ2-5, with 7 nucleotides matching TRBD2. This CDR3 has 14 residues. The V gene's germline CDR1 is KGHDR and CDR2 SFDVKD. V trimming: 3 bases; J trimming: 3 bases; junction bases outside the gene matches: 3. CDR3 sequence (DNA): TGTGCCACCAGTGATCCAGCGGGAAAAGAGACCCAGTACTTC. Translated: CATSDPAGKETQYF.